Only a few counts were recorded for the clone carrying this T cell receptor beta chain. These data belong to a study of T-cell memory formation after mild COVID-19. TCRdb used MiXCR to reprocess the 5' RACE reads, holding one entry per CDR3 protein. The sample lists fewer than 450,000 distinct CDR3 sequences, roughly 20% occurring once. The germline CDR1 and CDR2 sequences are MGHDK and SYGVNS. The length of the CDR3 is 14 residues. The V and J ends lost 7 bases and 9 bases, in that order; junction bases with no gene match: 7. This receptor was taken from an adult woman who had mild COVID-19 (a few samples of this study predate the infection). Cell type and time point are not known. This sequence joins TRBV25-1 and TRBJ1-6; 9 bases align to TRBD1. The sample taken for sequencing was PBMCs or a T cell subset sorted from them (not recorded which). CDR3 coding DNA: TGTGCCAGCACGGGACAGGGAATTGCTTCACCCCTCCACTTT. Protein sequence: CASTGQGIASPLHF.